These T cell receptor beta chains were read from a single sample in a study of cytomegalovirus exposure and HLA in healthy donors. Generated by immunoSEQ multiplex PCR, the TCRdb table keeps only in-frame clones and is missing some. The table lists tens of thousands of clones, roughly 77% of them singletons. Source material: PBMCs. The receptors shown here come from a man aged 35 to 55 in good health and CMV-seronegative. Each CDR3 is given with its conserved first and last residue. D genes are given only for firm matches. Expanded clones are given a class, and other clones once, few, many or no size at all.

>16|TRBV9|-|TRBD2|TRBJ2-1
TGTGCCAGCAGCGCCCCAAGCGGGACTGACTACAATGAGCAGTTCTTC
CASSAPSGTDYNEQFF
>13|TRBV18|-|-|TRBJ1-1
TGTGCCAGCTCGGCAAGACCCGGGGTTGAAGCTTTCTTT
CASSARPGVEAFF
>14|TRBV29-1|-|TRBD2|TRBJ2-3
TGCAGCGTTGTGGTGACTAGCGTAACAGATACGCAGTATTTT
CSVVVTSVTDTQYF
>13|TRBV29-1|-|-|TRBJ2-7
TGCAGCGTTGAGAGCGACAGCCTTTACGAGCAGTACTTC
CSVESDSLYEQYF
>15|TRBV5-1|-|TRBD1|TRBJ1-1
TGCGCCAGCAGCTGGGGACAGGGGAAGAACACTGAAGCTTTCTTT
CASSWGQGKNTEAFF
>14|TRBV5-4|-|TRBD1|TRBJ2-3
TGTGCCAGCAGCTTGGACAGGGGGCCTGATACGCAGTATTTT
CASSLDRGPDTQYF
>13|TRBV9|-|-|TRBJ1-1
TGTGCCAGCAGCCCCGTCAGGAACACTGAAGCTTTCTTT
CASSPVRNTEAFF
>18|TRBV21-1|-|-|TRBJ1-1
TGTGCCAGCAGCAAGTTATATGGGGGGCGCGGGAGTCTCACTGAAGCTTTCTTT
CASSKLYGGRGSLTEAFF
>14|TRBV29-1|-|-|TRBJ2-3
TGCAGCTCTACCCAGGGGGGAAGCACAGATACGCAGTATTTT
CSSTQGGSTDTQYF
>16|TRBV29-1|-|TRBD2|TRBJ2-1
TGCAGCGTTGAAGGCGGGGCGCACGGGGGGTACAATGAGCAGTTCTTC
CSVEGGAHGGYNEQFF
>14|TRBV2|-|TRBD1|TRBJ1-2
TGTGCCAGCAGTGCCGGACAGGGGGCATATGGCTACACCTTC
CASSAGQGAYGYTF
>14|TRBV11-2|-|-|TRBJ2-7
TGTGCCAGCAGCTTAACAGGACGGGTCTCCGAGCAGTACTTC
CASSLTGRVSEQYF
>13|TRBV7-9|few|-|TRBJ1-3
TGTGCCAGCAGCCCCGGACAGGGAAACACCATATATTTT
CASSPGQGNTIYF
>14|TRBV28|-|TRBD1|TRBJ1-2
TGTGCCAGCACCTCGCCGCAGGGGGCCTATGGCTACACCTTC
CASTSPQGAYGYTF
>12|TRBV10-3|-|-|TRBJ1-6
TGTGCCATCAGCGACAGGAATTCACCCCTCCACTTT
CAISDRNSPLHF
>14|TRBV30|once|-|TRBJ1-2
TGTGCCTGGAACCGCGGACATAGTAACTATGGCTACACCTTC
CAWNRGHSNYGYTF
>14|TRBV29-1|once|-|TRBJ1-1
TGCAGCGTTCAAGAGGGGTCGGGGGGCACTGAAGCTTTCTTT
CSVQEGSGGTEAFF
>16|TRBV27|once|TRBD1|TRBJ2-7
TGTGCCAGCAGTTCGGGACAGGGGGCCTACTCCTACGAGCAGTACTTC
CASSSGQGAYSYEQYF
>13|TRBV28|-|-|TRBJ2-2
TGTGCCAGCAGTTTTACAAACACCGGGGAGCTGTTTTTT
CASSFTNTGELFF
>15|TRBV27|-|-|TRBJ2-7
TGTGCCAGCAGCCCCCGGACAGAGAGCTCCTACGAGCAGTACTTC
CASSPRTESSYEQYF
>16|TRBV5-4|-|TRBD2|TRBJ2-1
TGTGCCAGCACCCTGGCTGCGGGAGGGCCGGGTAATGAGCAGTTCTTC
CASTLAAGGPGNEQFF
>15|TRBV6-5|-|TRBD1|TRBJ1-1
TGTGCCAGCAGGTCCGGGACAGGGGCAGACACTGAAGCTTTCTTT
CASRSGTGADTEAFF
>13|TRBV5-1|-|-|TRBJ2-1
TGCGCCAGCAGCCCCTACTACTACAATGAGCAGTTCTTC
CASSPYYYNEQFF
>17|TRBV5-4|few|-|TRBJ2-6
TGTGCCAGCAGCATCAGATCAGGGCTCTCTGGGGCCAACGTCCTGACTTTC
CASSIRSGLSGANVLTF
>13|TRBV7-9|-|-|TRBJ2-5
TGTGCCAGCAGCTTAGAACTAAAAGAGACCCAGTACTTC
CASSLELKETQYF
>15|TRBV5-4|-|-|TRBJ2-3
TGTGCCAGCAGCTTGTTACCCCGACAGACAGATACGCAGTATTTT
CASSLLPRQTDTQYF
>17|TRBV30|-|TRBD1|TRBJ1-6
TGTGCCTGGATGAGGAAGGGACAGGGGGCCCATAATTCACCCCTCCACTTT
CAWMRKGQGAHNSPLHF
>16|TRBV5-4|-|TRBD2|TRBJ2-1
TGTGCCAGCAGCGCCAGGGCGGGGGGCAGCTACAATGAGCAGTTCTTC
CASSARAGGSYNEQFF
>15|TRBV9|-|TRBD1|TRBJ1-1
TGTGCCAGCAGCGTAGGGGGGACAGCCCAAGTGGGAGCTTTCTTT
CASSVGGTAQVGAFF
>12|TRBV7-9|-|TRBD2|TRBJ2-3
TGTGCCAGTGGGAGGGTCAGGGATACGCAGTATTTT
CASGRVRDTQYF
>15|TRBV11-2|-|-|TRBJ2-7
TGTGCCAGCAGCTCAAGCGGGACAAAAATCTACGAGCAGTACTTC
CASSSSGTKIYEQYF
>13|TRBV15|medium-sized|TRBD1|TRBJ2-1
TGTGCCACCAGCATCGGACAGGGCAATGAGCAGTTCTTC
CATSIGQGNEQFF
>15|TRBV4-1|few|TRBD1|TRBJ2-7
TGCGCCAGCAGCCAAGAGGCCTGGACAGGAGGAAAGCAGTACTTC
CASSQEAWTGGKQYF
>14|TRBV4-1|-|TRBD1|TRBJ1-5
TGCGCCAGCAGCCAGACAGGGGGCAATCAGCCCCAGCATTTT
CASSQTGGNQPQHF
>13|TRBV10-3|few|-|TRBJ1-3
TGTGCCATCCAGGGGTCCCTGGGAAACACCATATATTTT
CAIQGSLGNTIYF
>15|TRBV7-8|-|-|TRBJ1-1
TGTGCCAGCAGTTATCGACCGGGACAGAACACTGAAGCTTTCTTT
CASSYRPGQNTEAFF
>14|TRBV9|-|-|TRBJ1-1
TGTGCCAGCAGCGTCCTAACTGGGGAGACTGAAGCTTTCTTT
CASSVLTGETEAFF
>14|TRBV30|-|-|TRBJ2-1
TGTGCCTTGCAAAACCGGGAGCCCCACAATGAGCAGTTCTTC
CALQNREPHNEQFF
>14|TRBV5-1|once|TRBD2|TRBJ2-7
TGCGCCAGCAGCGTGAGCGGGGGGGCTTACGAGCAGTACTTC
CASSVSGGAYEQYF
>13|TRBV6-1|few|-|TRBJ1-1
TGTGCCACAGCCCTATACAGGGTGACTGAAGCTTTCTTT
CATALYRVTEAFF
>16|TRBV5-1|-|-|TRBJ2-1
TGCGCCAGCAGCATGGAGGCCGGGTGGGTCGGTAATGAGCAGTTCTTC
CASSMEAGWVGNEQFF
>16|TRBV6-1|-|TRBD1|TRBJ1-3
TGTGCCAGCAGTGCACCCGGGACAGGGTCTGGAAACACCATATATTTT
CASSAPGTGSGNTIYF
>16|TRBV27|-|TRBD2|TRBJ2-7
TGTGCCAGCAGCCGACTCTCCGGGACTAGCGCCTACGAGCAGTACTTC
CASSRLSGTSAYEQYF
>14|TRBV28|-|TRBD1|TRBJ1-4
TGTGCCAGCAGTTATCAGGGGGCGCATGAAAAACTGTTTTTT
CASSYQGAHEKLFF
>15|TRBV25-1|once|TRBD2|TRBJ2-1
TGTGCCAGCAGGCCAGTGCGGGGGAATGGCAATGAGCAGTTCTTC
CASRPVRGNGNEQFF
>13|TRBV4-1|medium-sized|-|TRBJ2-7
TGCGCCAGCAGCCAAGCTAACTCCTACGAGCAGTACTTC
CASSQANSYEQYF
>15|TRBV13|few|-|TRBJ1-6
TGTGCCAGCAGCTTAAGGGGGTCCGGGAATTCACCCCTCCACTTT
CASSLRGSGNSPLHF
>14|TRBV7-9|-|TRBD1|TRBJ1-3
TGTGCCAGCAGCAAATTGGACAGGGGTAACACCATATATTTT
CASSKLDRGNTIYF
>14|TRBV27|-|TRBD1|TRBJ2-7
TGTGCCAGCAGTAAACGACAGGGGGCTTACGAGCAGTACTTC
CASSKRQGAYEQYF
>15|TRBV29-1|-|-|TRBJ2-7
TGCAGCGTGGGGGGGCGGACAGCCTCGTCCTACGAGCAGTACTTC
CSVGGRTASSYEQYF
>13|TRBV2|-|-|TRBJ1-4
TGTGCCAGCAGGGGGGGGCGAATTGAAAAACTGTTTTTT
CASRGGRIEKLFF
>16|TRBV6-1|-|TRBD1|TRBJ2-7
TGTGCCAGCAGTGAAAGGTCGAGGCAGGGGGTTAGCGAGCAGTACTTC
CASSERSRQGVSEQYF
>15|TRBV6-1|-|TRBD2|TRBJ2-5
TGTGCCAGCAGTACTAGCGGGAGGTCACAAGAGACCCAGTACTTC
CASSTSGRSQETQYF
>15|TRBV9|-|-|TRBJ2-3
TGTGCCAGCAGCGTAGCAGGGGACGGCACAGATACGCAGTATTTT
CASSVAGDGTDTQYF